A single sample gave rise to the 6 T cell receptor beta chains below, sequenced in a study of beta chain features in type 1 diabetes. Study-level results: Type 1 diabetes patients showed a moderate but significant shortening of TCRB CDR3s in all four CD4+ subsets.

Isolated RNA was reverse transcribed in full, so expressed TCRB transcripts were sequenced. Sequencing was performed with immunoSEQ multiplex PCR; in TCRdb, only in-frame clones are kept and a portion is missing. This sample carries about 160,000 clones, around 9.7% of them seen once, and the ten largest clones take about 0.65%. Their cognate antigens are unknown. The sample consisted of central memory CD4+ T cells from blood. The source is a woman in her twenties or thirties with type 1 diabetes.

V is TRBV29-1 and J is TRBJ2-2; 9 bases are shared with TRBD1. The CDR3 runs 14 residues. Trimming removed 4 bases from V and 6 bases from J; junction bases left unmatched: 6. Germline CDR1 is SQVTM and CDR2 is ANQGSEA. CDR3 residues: CSVGGTGGPGELFF. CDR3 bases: TGCAGCGTTGGAGGTACAGGGGGCCCCGGGGAGCTGTTTTTT.

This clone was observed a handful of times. For the CDR3, the DNA is TGTGCCAGCAGCCAAGTTAAGCCCGGGACTAGCGGATACCAAGAGACCCAGTACTTC. Amino acids: CASSQVKPGTSGYQETQYF. V is TRBV14 and J is TRBJ2-5; 11 nucleotides match TRBD2. The CDR3 has 19 amino acids. Germline V lookup: CDR1 SGHDN, CDR2 FVKESK. The junction had 10 bases not matched to a gene; V was cut back by 1 base and J by 0 bases. The whole variable domain, remainder taken from reference TRBV14 and TRBJ2-5, is EAGVTQFPSHSVIEKGQTVTLRCDPISGHDNLYWYRRVMGKEIKFLLHFVKESKQDESGMPNNRFLAERTGGTYSTLKVQPAELEDSGVYFCASSQVKPGTSGYQETQYFGPGTRLLVL.

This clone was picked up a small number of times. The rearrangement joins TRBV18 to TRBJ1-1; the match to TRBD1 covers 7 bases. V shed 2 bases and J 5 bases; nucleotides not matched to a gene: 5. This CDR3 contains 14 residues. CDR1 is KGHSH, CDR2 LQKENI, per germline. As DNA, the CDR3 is TGTGCCAGCTCACCAATACCAGGGGGTACTGAAGCTTTCTTT. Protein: CASSPIPGGTEAFF.

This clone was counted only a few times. CDR3 DNA sequence: TGTGCCAGCAGAGATGGTTGGGACAGGGGGAAAAACACCGGGGAGCTGTTTTTT. This translates into CASRDGWDRGKNTGELFF. This rearrangement joins TRBV28 to TRBJ2-2; TRBD1 matches at 11 bases. Germline CDR1 is MDHEN and CDR2 is SYDVKM. After removal of 6 bases from V and 2 bases from J, the junction contained 11 bases not matched to a gene. This CDR3 is 18 amino acids long.

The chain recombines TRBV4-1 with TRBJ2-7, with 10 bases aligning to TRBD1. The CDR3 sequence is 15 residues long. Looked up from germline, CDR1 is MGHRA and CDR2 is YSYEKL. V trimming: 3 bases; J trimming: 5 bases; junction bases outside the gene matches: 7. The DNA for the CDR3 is TGCGCCAGCAGCCACTGGACAGGGGGTAACAACGAGCAGTACTTC. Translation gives CASSHWTGGNNEQYF.

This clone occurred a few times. The DNA for the CDR3 is TGCGCCAGCAGACGGGCGGGCTACGAGCAGTACTTC. Residues: CASRRAGYEQYF. V is TRBV5-1 and J is TRBJ2-7; perhaps TRBD2 as D (5 bases). Per the germline V gene, CDR1 is SGHRS and CDR2 is YFSETQ. The CDR3 runs 12 residues. The V end lost 5 bases, the J end lost 3 bases, and 9 bases lay between the germline ends.